A selection of T cell receptor beta chains follows, all from one sample in a study of regulatory T cells in long-lasting Graves disease. TCRdb processed the multiplex PCR reads anew with MiXCR; each CDR3 protein has one entry. The repertoire holds over 650,000 distinct CDR3 sequences, with around 30% as singletons. Sequences were derived from peripheral blood mononuclear cells (PBMCs), sampled when the disease was refractory, from a patient treated with antithyroid drugs. These receptors all come from a female donor with Graves disease. Both conserved end residues are part of each CDR3. Each record gives: V gene, D gene, clone size, J gene, CDR3 protein, CDR3 DNA. D genes are given only for firm matches. Clone size is not always given. Where it is, it says once, few, many or a class for expanded clones.

V gene: TRBV11-2; D gene: -; clone size: -; J gene: TRBJ1-1; CDR3 protein: CASSPVIGNTEAFF; CDR3 DNA: TGTGCCAGCAGCCCAGTCATAGGTAACACTGAAGCTTTCTTT
V gene: TRBV20-1; D gene: -; clone size: few; J gene: TRBJ1-6; CDR3 protein: CSARLGGRNSPLHF; CDR3 DNA: TGCAGTGCTAGATTGGGGGGTAGGAATTCACCCCTCCACTTT
V gene: TRBV27; D gene: -; clone size: few; J gene: TRBJ2-1; CDR3 protein: CASSLTTSYNEQFF; CDR3 DNA: TGTGCCAGCAGTTTGACAACTAGCTACAATGAGCAGTTCTTC
V gene: TRBV29-1; D gene: TRBD1; clone size: once; J gene: TRBJ2-2; CDR3 protein: CSVADRTTGELFF; CDR3 DNA: TGCAGCGTGGCGGACAGGACTACCGGGGAGCTGTTTTTT
V gene: TRBV11-2; D gene: -; clone size: many; J gene: TRBJ1-4; CDR3 protein: CASSLDLRAYEKLFF; CDR3 DNA: TGTGCCAGCAGCTTAGATCTTCGGGCTTATGAAAAACTGTTTTTT
V gene: TRBV7-9; D gene: TRBD1; clone size: few; J gene: TRBJ1-2; CDR3 protein: CASSSNRGQGGYTF; CDR3 DNA: TGTGCCAGCAGCTCAAACAGGGGGCAGGGAGGCTACACCTTC
V gene: TRBV27; D gene: -; clone size: -; J gene: TRBJ1-5; CDR3 protein: CASKRTGGGQPQHF; CDR3 DNA: TGTGCCAGCAAAAGGACGGGCGGGGGTCAGCCCCAGCATTTT
V gene: TRBV20-1; D gene: -; clone size: few; J gene: TRBJ1-5; CDR3 protein: CSAREVQSAPQHF; CDR3 DNA: TGCAGTGCTAGAGAAGTCCAGTCGGCGCCCCAGCATTTT
V gene: TRBV11-2; D gene: -; clone size: -; J gene: TRBJ1-6; CDR3 protein: CASSLEGSSYNSPLHF; CDR3 DNA: TGTGCCAGCAGCTTAGAGGGGAGCTCCTATAATTCACCCCTCCACTTT
V gene: TRBV6-1; D gene: -; clone size: -; J gene: TRBJ1-5; CDR3 protein: CASSGEGRKAYSNQPQHF; CDR3 DNA: TGTGCCAGCAGTGGGGAGGGACGGAAGGCTTATAGCAATCAGCCCCAGCATTTT
V gene: TRBV19; D gene: -; clone size: -; J gene: TRBJ1-1; CDR3 protein: CASRGDLRTEAFF; CDR3 DNA: TGTGCCAGTAGGGGAGATCTTCGGACTGAAGCTTTCTTT
V gene: TRBV27; D gene: TRBD2; clone size: -; J gene: TRBJ2-2; CDR3 protein: CGSGDDTGELFF; CDR3 DNA: TGTGGAAGCGGGGACGACACCGGGGAGCTGTTTTTT
V gene: TRBV3-1; D gene: -; clone size: -; J gene: TRBJ1-2; CDR3 protein: CASSQVDTGGYTF; CDR3 DNA: TGTGCCAGCAGCCAAGTTGATACGGGAGGCTACACCTTC
V gene: TRBV12-3/TRBV12-4; D gene: -; clone size: many; J gene: TRBJ1-2; CDR3 protein: CASSLSRLIVYTF; CDR3 DNA: TGTGCCAGCAGTTTATCCCGATTAATTGTCTACACCTTC
V gene: TRBV19; D gene: TRBD1; clone size: -; J gene: TRBJ2-5; CDR3 protein: CASSIGQGPGETQYF; CDR3 DNA: TGTGCCAGTAGTATCGGACAGGGACCGGGTGAGACCCAGTACTTC
V gene: TRBV2; D gene: TRBD2; clone size: few; J gene: TRBJ2-6; CDR3 protein: CASSAGGLGRAGHAGANVLTF; CDR3 DNA: TGTGCCAGCAGCGCAGGCGGTCTGGGGAGGGCCGGTCACGCTGGGGCCAACGTCCTGACTTTC
V gene: TRBV7-2; D gene: TRBD2; clone size: many; J gene: TRBJ2-5; CDR3 protein: CASSLVASGRFMRETQYF; CDR3 DNA: TGTGCCAGCAGCTTAGTTGCTAGCGGGAGATTTATGAGGGAGACCCAGTACTTC
V gene: TRBV5-1; D gene: -; clone size: -; J gene: TRBJ1-1; CDR3 protein: CASKNQRGDTEAFF; CDR3 DNA: TGCGCCAGCAAAAATCAGCGAGGGGACACTGAAGCTTTCTTT
V gene: TRBV3-1; D gene: TRBD1; clone size: -; J gene: TRBJ1-5; CDR3 protein: CASSQDTGGNQPQHF; CDR3 DNA: TGTGCCAGCAGCCAAGATACAGGGGGCAATCAGCCCCAGCATTTT
V gene: TRBV13; D gene: -; clone size: -; J gene: TRBJ1-4; CDR3 protein: CASSPPGRNNEKLFF; CDR3 DNA: TGTGCCAGCAGCCCACCGGGACGTAATAATGAAAAACTGTTTTTT
V gene: TRBV11-2; D gene: TRBD2; clone size: many; J gene: TRBJ2-5; CDR3 protein: CASSILAGYQETQYF; CDR3 DNA: TGTGCCAGCAGCATACTAGCGGGGTACCAAGAGACCCAGTACTTC
V gene: TRBV20-1; D gene: -; clone size: -; J gene: TRBJ2-1; CDR3 protein: CSARGVVAGILDNEQFF; CDR3 DNA: TGCAGTGCTAGAGGGGTTGTGGCGGGCATCCTCGACAATGAGCAGTTCTTC
V gene: TRBV12-3/TRBV12-4; D gene: TRBD1; clone size: few; J gene: TRBJ1-1; CDR3 protein: CASSATGDTNTEAFF; CDR3 DNA: TGTGCCAGCAGTGCGACAGGGGACACGAACACTGAAGCTTTCTTT
V gene: TRBV27; D gene: TRBD1; clone size: many; J gene: TRBJ2-7; CDR3 protein: CASSLSGTGVYEQYF; CDR3 DNA: TGTGCCAGCAGTTTATCAGGGACAGGGGTCTACGAGCAGTACTTC
V gene: TRBV6-5; D gene: -; clone size: few; J gene: TRBJ1-6; CDR3 protein: CASSFQRGRGWDSPLHF; CDR3 DNA: TGTGCCAGCAGTTTCCAAAGGGGACGGGGTTGGGATTCACCCCTCCACTTT
V gene: TRBV2; D gene: TRBD2; clone size: -; J gene: TRBJ2-1; CDR3 protein: CASKRSLAGTGYNEQFF; CDR3 DNA: TGTGCCAGCAAGAGAAGCCTAGCGGGAACCGGTTACAATGAGCAGTTCTTC
V gene: TRBV12-3/TRBV12-4; D gene: -; clone size: many; J gene: TRBJ1-4; CDR3 protein: CASSFRTGGNEKLFF; CDR3 DNA: TGTGCCAGCAGTTTCCGTACGGGAGGAAATGAAAAACTGTTTTTT
V gene: TRBV6-5; D gene: TRBD2; clone size: few; J gene: TRBJ2-7; CDR3 protein: CASSYSLLADPSYEQYF; CDR3 DNA: TGTGCCAGCAGTTACTCGCTACTAGCGGACCCATCCTACGAGCAGTACTTC
V gene: TRBV6-1; D gene: -; clone size: few; J gene: TRBJ1-2; CDR3 protein: CASSEAGATLGYTF; CDR3 DNA: TGTGCCAGCAGTGAAGCGGGGGCAACTCTTGGCTACACCTTC